This T cell receptor beta chain was observed in a study of T cells in Graves' hyperthyroidism and ophthalmopathy. Whole-study findings and limits: Progression to ophthalmopathy was predicted a median of approximately 6.4 months early. Ophthalmopathy was told apart from stable hyperthyroidism by a 13 V-J model.

Regions amplified from RNA transcripts were the TCR beta CDR3 regions. When the TCR CDR3 underwent first-round RT-PCR, the HTBI primer set was used. TCRdb re-analysed the multiplex PCR reads in MiXCR, keeping a single row per CDR3 protein. The repertoire has over 700,000 distinct CDR3 sequences, around 19% of them found once; the top ten carry 15% to 20%. V lost 3 bases and J lost 5, with 7 bases in between. CDR3 length equals 12 residues. Germline-derived CDR1 and CDR2 are MNHNS and SASEGT. This clonotype came up a few times. What it binds is unknown. This receptor was identified in a woman aged 50 to 65 with Graves' hyperthyroidism that later progressed to Graves' ophthalmopathy. The sample consisted of blood. The V and J genes are TRBV6-1 and TRBJ1-2, with unresolved D. For the CDR3, the DNA is TGTGCCAGCAGTGAGCAATCGTATGGCTACACCTTC. Protein sequence: CASSEQSYGYTF.